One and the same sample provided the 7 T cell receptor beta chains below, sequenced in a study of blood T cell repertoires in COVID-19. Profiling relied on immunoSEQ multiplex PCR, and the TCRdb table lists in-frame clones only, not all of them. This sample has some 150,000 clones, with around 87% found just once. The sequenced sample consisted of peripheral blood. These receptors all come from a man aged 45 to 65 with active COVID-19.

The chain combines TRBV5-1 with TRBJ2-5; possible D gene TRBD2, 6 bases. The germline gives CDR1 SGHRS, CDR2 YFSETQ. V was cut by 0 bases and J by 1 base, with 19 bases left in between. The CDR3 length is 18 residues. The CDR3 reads CASSLASGVGLRQETQYF. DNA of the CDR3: TGCGCCAGCAGCTTGGCTTCGGGGGTAGGGCTACGCCAAGAGACCCAGTACTTC. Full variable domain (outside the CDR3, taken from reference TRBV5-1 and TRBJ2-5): KAGVTQTPRYLIKTRGQQVTLSCSPISGHRSVSWYQQTPGQGLQFLFEYFSETQRNKGNFPGRFSGRQFSNSRSEMNVSTLELGDSALYLCASSLASGVGLRQETQYFGPGTRLLVL.

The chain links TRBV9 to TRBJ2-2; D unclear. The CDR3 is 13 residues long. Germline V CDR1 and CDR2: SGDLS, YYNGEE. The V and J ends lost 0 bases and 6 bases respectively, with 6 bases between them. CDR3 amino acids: CASSVGGAGELFF. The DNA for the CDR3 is TGTGCCAGCAGCGTAGGAGGCGCCGGGGAGCTGTTTTTT.

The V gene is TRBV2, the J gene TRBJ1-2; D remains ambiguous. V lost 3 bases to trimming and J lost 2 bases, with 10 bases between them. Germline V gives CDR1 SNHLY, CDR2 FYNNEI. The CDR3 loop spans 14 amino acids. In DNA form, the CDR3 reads TGTGCCAGCAGTGAGCTCCAGGCAAACTATGGCTACACCTTC. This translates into CASSELQANYGYTF. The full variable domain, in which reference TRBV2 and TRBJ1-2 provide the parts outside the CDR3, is EPEVTQTPSHQVTQMGQEVILRCVPISNHLYFYWYRQILGQKVEFLVSFYNNEISEKSEIFDDQFSVERPDGSNFTLKIRSTKLEDSAMYFCASSELQANYGYTFGSGTRLTVV.

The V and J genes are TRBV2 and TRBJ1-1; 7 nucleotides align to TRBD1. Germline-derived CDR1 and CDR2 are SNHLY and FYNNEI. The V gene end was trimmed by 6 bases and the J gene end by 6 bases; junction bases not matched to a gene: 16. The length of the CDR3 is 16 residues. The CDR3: CASRDLREGAVAEAFF. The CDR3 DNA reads TGTGCCAGCAGGGATCTGCGAGAGGGGGCGGTCGCTGAAGCTTTCTTT.

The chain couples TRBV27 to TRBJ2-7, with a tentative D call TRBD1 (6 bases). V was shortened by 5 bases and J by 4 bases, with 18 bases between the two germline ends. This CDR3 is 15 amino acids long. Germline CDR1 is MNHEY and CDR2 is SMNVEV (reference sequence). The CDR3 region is CASSLIRDKQYEQYF. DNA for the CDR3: TGTGCCAGCAGTCTTATCCGGGACAAGCAATACGAGCAGTACTTC.

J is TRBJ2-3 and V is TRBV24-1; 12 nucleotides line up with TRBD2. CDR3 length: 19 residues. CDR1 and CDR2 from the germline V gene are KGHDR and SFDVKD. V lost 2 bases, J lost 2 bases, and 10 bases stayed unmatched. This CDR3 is CATSDSSGGAYGHTDTQYF. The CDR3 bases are TGTGCCACCAGTGATTCTAGCGGGGGGGCATATGGACACACAGATACGCAGTATTTT.

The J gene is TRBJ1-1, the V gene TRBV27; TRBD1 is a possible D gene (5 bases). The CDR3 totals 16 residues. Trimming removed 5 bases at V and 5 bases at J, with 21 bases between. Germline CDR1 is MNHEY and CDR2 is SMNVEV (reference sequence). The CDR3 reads CASSQRGGTKRTEAFF. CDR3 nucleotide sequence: TGTGCCAGCAGTCAAAGGGGCGGGACGAAGAGAACTGAAGCTTTCTTT.